This T cell receptor beta chain was captured by sequencing in a study of T cells in tuberculosis. As for the study in general: Sequenced TCRs come from CD1B-GMM tetramer-binding T cells.

General study points: Low-affinity CD1B-GMM tetramer-binding T cells may have been missed.

Cells were sorted from thawed PBMC rested overnight and stained with GMM-loaded CD1B tetramer, viability dye and anti-CD3. The CD1B tetramers carried C32 glucose monomycolate purified from Rhodococcus equi. From each donor, some 90,000 tetramer-negative cells were sorted. No alpha-beta pairing information exists for these sequences. This table comes from immunoSEQ multiplex PCR, and its TCRdb copy is limited to in-frame clones, with some not included. Of 70,000 to 95,000 clones detected, around 90% appear once; the ten largest clones hold over 1.5%. Trimming left V 5 bases short and J 4 bases short, with 9 bases between. Germline CDR1 reads SGHAT; CDR2 reads FQNNGV. CDR3 length: 13 residues. In its sample, this clone was seen once.

V gene TRBV11-2 combines with J gene TRBJ1-3, with D hard to call. The source is an adult woman with latent tuberculosis. Sequencing was carried out using CD1b-GMM tetramer-negative cells sorted from PBMCs. The CDR3 region is CASSAFRGNTIYF. Written as DNA, the CDR3 is TGTGCCAGCAGCGCCTTCAGGGGAAACACCATATATTTT.